This T cell receptor (beta chain) comes out of a study of spatial heterogeneity in lung cancer. The time point denotes: blood at routine non-recurrence follow-up after resection. Tumor, nontumor lung or frozen PBMC supplied whole RNA that was sequenced unsorted. TCRdb re-called the 5' RACE reads with MiXCR, one entry per CDR3 protein. The table records some 120,000 distinct CDR3 sequences, 10% to 15% of them present only once. CDR1 and CDR2 from the germline V gene are MNHEY and SVGEGT. CDR3 size: 15 residues. V was shortened by 5 bases and J by 3 bases, with 16 bases between the two germline ends. The sample consisted of PBMCs, taken at follow-up. The chain is built from TRBV6-2 or TRBV6-3 and TRBJ1-1; D uncertain. The origin of this receptor is a male donor with early-stage non-small cell lung cancer. The CDR3 is CASSGPRLGHTEAFF. The DNA for the CDR3 is TGTGCCAGCAGTGGACCCAGACTTGGGCACACTGAAGCTTTCTTT.